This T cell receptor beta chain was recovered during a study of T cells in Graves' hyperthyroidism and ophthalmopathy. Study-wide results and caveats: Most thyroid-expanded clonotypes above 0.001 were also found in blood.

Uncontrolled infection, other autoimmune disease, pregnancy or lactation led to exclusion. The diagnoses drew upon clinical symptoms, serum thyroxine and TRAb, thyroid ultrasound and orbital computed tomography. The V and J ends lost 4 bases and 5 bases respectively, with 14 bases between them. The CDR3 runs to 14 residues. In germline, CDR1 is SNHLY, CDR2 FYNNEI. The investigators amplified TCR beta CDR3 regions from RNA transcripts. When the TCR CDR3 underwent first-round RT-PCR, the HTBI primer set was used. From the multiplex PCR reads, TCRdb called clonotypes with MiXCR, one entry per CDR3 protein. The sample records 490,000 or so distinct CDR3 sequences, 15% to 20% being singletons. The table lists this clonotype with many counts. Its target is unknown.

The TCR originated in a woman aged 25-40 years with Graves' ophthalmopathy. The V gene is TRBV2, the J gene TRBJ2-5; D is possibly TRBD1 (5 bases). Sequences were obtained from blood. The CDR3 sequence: CASSANPGWETQYF. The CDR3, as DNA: TGTGCCAGCAGTGCTAATCCAGGGTGGGAGACCCAGTACTTC.